A single sample is the source of the 20 T cell receptor beta chains below, sequenced in a study of CD8 T cells in ankylosing spondylitis. General study points: A TCR beta motif of eight or nine highly homologous variants seemed to mark ankylosing spondylitis blood.

These receptors are not linked to any known antigen. TCRdb redid the calling of the 5' RACE reads with MiXCR, one entry per CDR3 protein. The sample lists some 220,000 distinct CDR3 sequences; more than 5.5% were seen once. Sequencing was done on a sample of blood, either unsorted or a sorted T cell fraction (not recorded which). The source of these receptors is a male donor with ankylosing spondylitis.

The sample holds many counts of this clonotype. The rearrangement links TRBV6-1 to TRBJ2-6; D ambiguous. Germline V gene lookup returns CDR1 MNHNS and CDR2 SASEGT. The length of the CDR3 is 14 residues. The V gene lost 5 bases and the J gene lost 0 bases, with 5 bases spanning the gap. Written as DNA, the CDR3 is TGTGCCAGCAGTCCGAGCTCTGGGGCCAACGTCCTGACTTTC. Translated: CASSPSSGANVLTF.

This clonotype came up many times. V usage is TRBV5-1 and J usage is TRBJ1-2; maybe TRBD1 (5 bases). Germline-derived CDR1 and CDR2 are SGHRS and YFSETQ. This CDR3 is 12 amino acids long. Deletions cut 5 bases from V and 14 bases from J, with 19 bases between. The DNA for the CDR3 is TGCGCCAGCAGTTCCGGGGCCAGAGGTTGGACCTTC. Protein: CASSSGARGWTF.

This clonotype was observed at least ten times. The chain is built from TRBV29-1 and TRBJ2-6; D ambiguous. Per the germline V gene, CDR1 is SQVTM and CDR2 is ANQGSEA. The V end was cut by 5 bases, the J end by 4 bases, with 9 bases between. The CDR3 extends over 13 amino acids. CDR3 DNA sequence: TGCAGCGTTCGGTCGTCGGGGGCCAACGTCCTGACTTTC. Its protein is CSVRSSGANVLTF. The whole variable domain, filled in from reference TRBV29-1 and TRBJ2-6, reads SAVISQKPSRDICQRGTSLTIQCQVDSQVTMMFWYRQQPGQSLTLIATANQGSEATYESGFVIDKFPISRPNLTFSTLTVSNMSPEDSSIYLCSVRSSGANVLTFGAGSRLTVL.

This clonotype was seen many times. The CDR3 nucleotides read TGTGCCAGCAGCCCCTCGGGGCGGGAGAACTGGGGGTACAATGAGCAGTTCTTC. It translates to CASSPSGRENWGYNEQFF. The chain uses TRBV7-9 and TRBJ2-1, with 7 positions matching TRBD2. V shed 5 bases, J shed 4 bases, and the junction held 17 bases outside the gene matches. This CDR3 spans 18 amino acids. Germline assignment: CDR1 SEHNR and CDR2 FQNEAQ (reference sequence). Looking up the rest from reference TRBV7-9 and TRBJ2-1 gives the full variable domain: DTGVSQNPRHKITKRGQNVTFRCDPISEHNRLYWYRQTLGQGPEFLTYFQNEAQLEKSRLLSDRFSAERPKGSFSTLEIQRTEQGDSAMYLCASSPSGRENWGYNEQFFGPGTRLTVL.

In this sample, this clonotype turned up many times. The chain has TRBV10-3 and TRBJ1-2; 10 nucleotides match TRBD1. CDR3 length: 13 amino acids. The V gene end was trimmed by 8 bases and the J gene end by 5 bases; junction bases not matched to a gene: 5. Germline V gene data show CDR1 as ENHRY and CDR2 as SYGVKD. CDR3 sequence (DNA): TGTGCCATCCTAGGACAGGGGGTATATGGCTACACCTTC. Translated: CAILGQGVYGYTF.

This clonotype was picked up many times. The rearrangement uses TRBV4-2 and TRBJ2-3; tentative D call: TRBD2 (6 bases). Trimming pared 0 bases from V and 0 bases from J, leaving 13 bases between. Germline CDR1 and CDR2: LGHNA and YNFKEQ. This CDR3 region has 17 residues. For the CDR3, the DNA is TGTGCCAGCAGCCAAGATAACGTAGGGACTAGCACAGATACGCAGTATTTT. Translating gives CASSQDNVGTSTDTQYF.

This clonotype was recorded many times. The rearrangement uses TRBV7-9 and TRBJ1-4; no definite D call. V was clipped by 5 bases and J by 8 bases, with 24 bases between them. Germline V lookup: CDR1 SEHNR, CDR2 FQNEAQ (reference sequence). This CDR3 is built from 17 residues. The chain's CDR3 is CASSLATTNRGGEKLFF. Here the CDR3 DNA reads TGTGCCAGCAGCCTCGCGACTACCAACCGAGGAGGAGAAAAACTGTTTTTT.

The chain recombines TRBV5-4 with TRBJ2-3; D is unclear. V lost 4 bases and J 7 bases, leaving 16 bases between the germline ends. Germline V gene lookup returns CDR1 SGHNT and CDR2 YYREEE (reference sequence). This CDR3 spans 14 amino acids. CDR3 sequence: CASSPPGPLNTQYF. DNA for the CDR3: TGTGCCAGCAGCCCCCCGGGCCCCCTGAATACGCAGTATTTT.

Regarding this clonotype: This likely came from a read error, as a far larger clone is one base away. V is TRBV6-6 and J is TRBJ1-1, with D unresolved. CDR1 and CDR2 (germline): MNHNY, SVGAGI (reference sequence). CDR3 length: 12 residues. With 2 bases removed from V and 7 bases from J, the gap between germline ends came to 8 bases. The CDR3 loop reads CASSYGDSEAFF. The CDR3 DNA is TGTGCCAGCAGTTACGGTGATAGTGAAGCTTTCTTT.

This clonotype appeared a single time. The chain couples TRBV11-1 to TRBJ2-7, with a weak D call TRBD2 (5 bases). CDR1 is SGHAT, CDR2 FQDESV, per germline (reference sequence). Trimming took 5 bases from V and 3 from J, leaving 11 bases between them. The length of the CDR3 is 13 residues. CDR3 loop: CASSPTRGYEQYF. The CDR3 DNA is TGTGCCAGCAGCCCCACCCGGGGCTACGAGCAGTACTTC.

This clonotype was recorded a few times. This chain uses TRBV7-9 with TRBJ1-2; a weak D match, TRBD1 (5 bases). This CDR3 comprises 14 residues. V was shortened by 1 base and J by 4 bases, with 10 bases between the two germline ends. Germline V gives CDR1 SEHNR, CDR2 FQNEAQ (reference sequence). The CDR3 bases are TGTGCCAGCAGCTTAGACTCTAGGGGCTATGGCTACACCTTC. It specifies CASSLDSRGYGYTF.

This clonotype was counted many times. The chain couples TRBV3-1 to TRBJ2-7, with 7 bases that match TRBD1. The germline V gene has CDR1 LGHDT and CDR2 YNNKEL (reference sequence). The J segment lost 3 bases and the V segment lost 4 bases, leaving 6 bases of the junction unmatched. The CDR3 is 14 amino acids. The CDR3 region has the DNA TGTGCCAGCAGCCCTGACAGGGTGGACTACGAGCAGTACTTC. Translated: CASSPDRVDYEQYF.

This clonotype was counted many times. The V call is TRBV19, the J call TRBJ1-1; no reliable D call. Germline V gene data show CDR1 as LNHDA and CDR2 as SQIVND (reference sequence). Trimming cost V 5 bases and J 1 base, with 11 bases left between them. The CDR3 has 14 amino acids. The CDR3 is CASSWPGTNTEAFF. CDR3 DNA sequence: TGTGCCAGTAGTTGGCCGGGCACGAACACTGAAGCTTTCTTT.

In this sample, this clonotype turned up many times. The CDR3 loop reads CSARVGQGIEQYF. CDR3 DNA: TGCAGTGCTAGAGTAGGTCAGGGTATAGAGCAGTACTTC. The chain is built from TRBV20-1 and TRBJ2-7; possibly TRBD1 for D (5 bases). The CDR3 is made up of 13 amino acids. With 1 base removed from V and 7 bases from J, the gap between germline ends came to 14 bases. Germline CDR1 and CDR2: DFQATT and SNEGSKA (reference sequence).

The sample holds many counts of this clonotype. The V and J genes are TRBV6-1 and TRBJ2-1; D perhaps matches TRBD2 (6 bases). Germline values: CDR1 MNHNS, CDR2 SASEGT. Trimming removed 6 bases at V and 3 bases at J, with 18 bases between. The CDR3 runs to 16 residues. CDR3 amino acids: CASSPRGSGLYNEQFF. The CDR3 coding sequence is TGTGCCAGCAGCCCTCGGGGTAGCGGCCTCTACAATGAGCAGTTCTTC.

This clonotype was recorded at least ten times. The J gene is TRBJ1-5, the V gene TRBV27; D not resolved. The germline V and J ends were trimmed by 5 bases and 2 bases, with 13 bases remaining between them. The CDR3 has 15 residues. From germline, CDR1 is MNHEY and CDR2 SMNVEV (reference sequence). The CDR3 bases are TGTGCCAGCAGTACTAGCCTATCTGGCAATCAGCCCCAGCATTTT. Translating it yields CASSTSLSGNQPQHF.

The V call is TRBV18, the J call TRBJ2-7, with 7 bases that match TRBD1. The CDR3 spans 15 residues. CDR1 KGHSH and CDR2 LQKENI come from the germline V gene. Losses at the gene ends were 2 bases for V and 0 bases for J; bases not matched to a gene: 4. CDR3 sequence: CASSPWDRNSYEQYF. The DNA of the CDR3 is TGTGCCAGCTCACCATGGGACAGAAACTCCTACGAGCAGTACTTC.

In its sample, this clonotype was seen many times. The chain combines TRBV11-2 with TRBJ2-3, with D uncertain. Germline V gene sequence: CDR1 SGHAT, CDR2 FQNNGV. The V and J ends lost 8 bases and 5 bases respectively, with 8 bases between them. This CDR3 has 11 amino acids. The CDR3 here is CASLQVDTQYF. CDR3 bases: TGTGCCAGCTTACAAGTAGATACGCAGTATTTT.

V usage is TRBV5-1 and J usage is TRBJ1-1; 8 positions agree with TRBD1. Looked up from germline, CDR1 is SGHRS and CDR2 is YFSETQ. V dropped 3 bases and J dropped 1; count of bases not matched to a gene: 5. This CDR3 is 15 amino acids long. CDR3 region: CASSWTGLGNTEAFF. CDR3 in DNA: TGCGCCAGCAGCTGGACAGGGCTGGGGAACACTGAAGCTTTCTTT.

This clonotype appeared many times. The genes are TRBV6-6 and TRBJ1-1, with unresolved D. Germline CDR1 reads MNHNY; CDR2 reads SVGAGI (reference sequence). The CDR3 consists of 11 residues. V lost 7 bases and J 5 bases, leaving 8 bases between the germline ends. The CDR3 DNA reads TGTGCCAGCACCCAAGGGACTGAAGCTTTCTTT. The encoded protein is CASTQGTEAFF.